This TCR beta chain was found in a study of blood T cell repertoires in COVID-19. Whole-study context: Whether acute or convalescent, the COVID-19 samples came from the United States, Italy and Spain.

CDR3 length equals 15 residues. The V gene end was trimmed by 2 bases and the J gene end by 10 bases; junction bases not matched to a gene: 7. The germline gives CDR1 SGHNT, CDR2 YYREEE (reference sequence). This clone appeared a few times. Per the original data handling: Reference gene primer amplification yielded estimated nucleated cell counts. Produced via immunoSEQ multiplex PCR; TCRdb's table is partial and in-frame only. Clone size and the V and J calls come from that table; the DNA yielded D and trimming. The top ten clones hold roughly 5% of a sample with more than 200,000 clones, approximately 86% of them seen once.

The sample was peripheral blood. The clonotype originates from a woman aged 60 to 75 with COVID-19, enrolled during active disease. The rearrangement uses TRBV5-4 and TRBJ2-1, with 12 bases lining up with TRBD2. CDR3 DNA sequence: TGTGCCAGCAGCTTAACCGGGACTAGCGGGTTGGAGCAGTTCTTC. The encoded protein is CASSLTGTSGLEQFF.